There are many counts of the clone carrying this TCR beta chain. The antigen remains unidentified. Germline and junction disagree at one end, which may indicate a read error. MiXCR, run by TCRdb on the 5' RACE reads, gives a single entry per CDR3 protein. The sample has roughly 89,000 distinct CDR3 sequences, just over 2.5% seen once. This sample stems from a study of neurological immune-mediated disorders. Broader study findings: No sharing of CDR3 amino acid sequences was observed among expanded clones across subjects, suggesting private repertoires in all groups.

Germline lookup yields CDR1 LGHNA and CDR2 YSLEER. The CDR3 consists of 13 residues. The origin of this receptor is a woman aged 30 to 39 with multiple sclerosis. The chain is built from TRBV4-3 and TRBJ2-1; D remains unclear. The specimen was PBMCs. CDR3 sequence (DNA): TGCGCCAGCAGCCCACAGTTTCTTCTCCCGGTGGTCTTC. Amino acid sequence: CASSPQFLLPVVF.